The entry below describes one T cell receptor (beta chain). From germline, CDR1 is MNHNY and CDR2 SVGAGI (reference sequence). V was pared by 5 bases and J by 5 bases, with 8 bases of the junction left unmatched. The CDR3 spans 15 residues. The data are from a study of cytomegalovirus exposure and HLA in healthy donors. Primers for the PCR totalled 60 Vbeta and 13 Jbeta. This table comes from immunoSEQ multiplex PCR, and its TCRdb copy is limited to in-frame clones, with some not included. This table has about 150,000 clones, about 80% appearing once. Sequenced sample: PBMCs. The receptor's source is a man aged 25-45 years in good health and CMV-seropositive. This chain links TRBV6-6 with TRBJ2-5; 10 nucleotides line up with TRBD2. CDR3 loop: CASSTVAGGRETQYF. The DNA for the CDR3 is TGTGCCAGCAGTACCGTAGCGGGAGGCCGGGAGACCCAGTACTTC.